The 6 T cell receptor beta chains presented below share a single source sample, sequenced in a study of cytomegalovirus exposure and HLA in healthy donors. 13 Jbeta primers and 60 Vbeta primers were used for the PCR. The table came from immunoSEQ multiplex PCR; TCRdb's copy has only in-frame clones and leaves some out. Of roughly 150,000 clones in the sample, over 80% were seen once. The material sequenced was PBMCs. These receptors were obtained from a woman under 30 in good health and CMV-seronegative.

This clone was counted a single time. This chain joins TRBV11-2 and TRBJ2-1, with D unclear. V lost 6 bases and J 2 bases, leaving 17 bases between the germline ends. CDR1 SGHAT and CDR2 FQNNGV come from the germline V gene. There are 16 residues in the CDR3. The DNA for the CDR3 is TGTGCCAGCAGTCGACTCCTCGCAATGGCCTACAATGAGCAGTTCTTC. It translates to CASSRLLAMAYNEQFF. The whole variable domain, remainder taken from reference TRBV11-2 and TRBJ2-1, is EAGVAQSPRYKIIEKRQSVAFWCNPISGHATLYWYQQILGQGPKLLIQFQNNGVVDDSQLPKDRFSAERLKGVDSTLKIQPAKLEDSAVYLCASSRLLAMAYNEQFFGPGTRLTVL.

On this clone itself: The sample has other DNA sequences that encode this CDR3 too. The CDR3 region is CASSLYKTYEQYF. The CDR3 DNA follows: TGTGCCAGCAGCCTGTATAAAACCTACGAGCAGTACTTC. V usage is TRBV5-6 and J usage is TRBJ2-7; D remains ambiguous. The germline gives CDR1 SGHDT, CDR2 YYEEEE. The V and J ends lost 4 bases and 2 bases respectively, with 10 bases between them. The CDR3 consists of 13 residues.

This chain links TRBV7-9 with TRBJ2-7; 7 bases match TRBD1. Germline V gene data show CDR1 as SEHNR and CDR2 as FQNEAQ (reference sequence). There are 14 residues in the CDR3. Germline trimming cut 5 bases from V and 2 bases from J; bases unmatched to any gene: 6. Here the CDR3 reads CASSTDRRPYEQYF. As DNA, the CDR3 is TGTGCCAGCAGCACGGACAGGCGTCCCTACGAGCAGTACTTC. Looking up the rest from reference TRBV7-9 and TRBJ2-7 gives the full variable domain: DTGVSQNPRHKITKRGQNVTFRCDPISEHNRLYWYRQTLGQGPEFLTYFQNEAQLEKSRLLSDRFSAERPKGSFSTLEIQRTEQGDSAMYLCASSTDRRPYEQYFGPGTRLTVT.

The genes are TRBV7-9 and TRBJ1-2, with TRBD1 matching over 7 bases. Germline loops: CDR1 SEHNR, CDR2 FQNEAQ (reference sequence). The J segment lost 2 bases and the V segment lost 5 bases, leaving 5 bases of the junction unmatched. The CDR3 totals 14 residues. This chain's CDR3 is CASSTGQANYGYTF. The CDR3 region has the DNA TGTGCCAGCAGCACAGGACAGGCGAACTATGGCTACACCTTC.

The chain combines TRBV11-3 with TRBJ2-5; 9 nucleotides align to TRBD1. The CDR3 is 15 amino acids. Germline V gene sequence: CDR1 SGHNT, CDR2 YENEEA. With V trimmed by 6 bases and J by 7 bases, 12 bases remained unmatched. CDR3 DNA: TGTGCCAGCAGGCCCCAACAGGGGGCGGGGGTGACCCAGTACTTC. It is translated as CASRPQQGAGVTQYF.

The rearrangement uses TRBV7-2 and TRBJ2-5; 11 nucleotides line up with TRBD2. The germline V gene has CDR1 SGHTA and CDR2 FQGNSA. The CDR3 is made up of 16 amino acids. The V and J ends lost 5 bases and 1 base, in that order; junction bases with no gene match: 6. The CDR3 is CASSLIAGGFQETQYF. The DNA for the CDR3 is TGTGCCAGCAGCCTAATAGCGGGGGGGTTCCAAGAGACCCAGTACTTC.